One T cell receptor beta chain is described in this entry. Its antigen is still unknown. Profiling relied on immunoSEQ multiplex PCR, and the TCRdb table lists in-frame clones only, not all of them. The table shows 140,000 to 150,000 clones, with approximately 90% occurring only once. The data belong to a study of T cell responses to AZD1222 COVID-19 vaccine. The study's findings and limits: Recipients of AZD1222 seropositive at baseline numbered only 5 to 7. In all cases, repertoires were sampled only after the peak T cell response.

The V end lost 5 bases, the J end lost 6 bases, and 11 bases lay between the germline ends. The germline V gene has CDR1 MNHEY and CDR2 SVGAGI. The CDR3 length is 12 residues. This chain links TRBV6-5 with TRBJ2-7; D may correspond to TRBD1 or TRBD2 (5 bases each). Specimen: peripheral blood, collected on day 0 of AZD1222 vaccination. The source of this sequence is an adult in good health. Here the CDR3 DNA reads TGTGCCAGCAGTAGGGCAGGGACCGAGCAGTACTTC. Translated, it gives CASSRAGTEQYF.